One sample yielded the 21 T cell receptor beta chains listed below, sequenced in a study of CD8 T cells in ankylosing spondylitis (dated by TCRdb to the late 2010s). On the study overall, not on this receptor specifically: A TCR beta motif made up of under ten highly homologous amino acid variants appeared to be characteristic of blood from ankylosing spondylitis patients.

Library preparation used 5' RACE. Sequencing was performed on an Illumina HiSeq 2500. The public reads were run again by TCRdb, first through fastp at Q25 and then through MiXCR, and only productive beta chains were kept. Rows merge per CDR3 protein into single entries with the most common DNA and genes. This sample has about 390,000 distinct CDR3 sequences in its table, and about a fifth of those were observed once. Clones ranked in the top ten supply about 16% of the sample. The antigens of these receptors remain unknown. The sample comprised blood, either unsorted or a sorted T cell fraction (not recorded which). The source of these receptors is a male donor with ankylosing spondylitis.

This clonotype was seen only a few times. The chain combines TRBV7-3 with TRBJ2-1; 8 positions agree with TRBD2. This CDR3 comprises 14 residues. CDR1 SGHTA and CDR2 FQGTGA come from the germline V gene. Unmatched junction bases numbered 6, after V lost 3 bases and J lost 8 bases. CDR3 DNA sequence: TGTGCCAGCAGCTTCGGACTAGCTCTCGATGAGCAGTTCTTC. This codes for CASSFGLALDEQFF.

This clonotype was observed a few times. V and J are TRBV2 and TRBJ1-1, with D possibly matching TRBD1 (6 bases). This CDR3 spans 14 amino acids. CDR1 is SNHLY, CDR2 FYNNEI, per germline. Between the trimmed V and J ends, which lost 6 bases and 8 bases, there was a span of 19 bases. CDR3 residues: CASRGMGRQAEAFF. DNA of the CDR3: TGTGCCAGCAGAGGCATGGGGCGACAGGCCGAAGCTTTCTTT.

In this sample, this clonotype turned up a few times. The genes are TRBV20-1 and TRBJ2-2; 11 bases align to TRBD1. Germline-derived CDR1 and CDR2 are DFQATT and SNEGSKA (reference sequence). The CDR3 is made up of 14 amino acids. J lost 5 bases, V lost 6 bases, and 5 bases had no gene match. CDR3 residues: CSARTGGRTGELFF. CDR3 in DNA: TGCAGTGCAAGGACAGGGGGCCGGACCGGGGAGCTGTTTTTT.

V and J are TRBV4-1 and TRBJ2-3, with 8 positions matching TRBD2. CDR1 MGHRA and CDR2 YSYEKL come from the germline V gene. This CDR3 has 16 residues. V gave up 4 bases and J gave up 4 bases; unmatched junction bases: 10. CDR3 in DNA: TGCGCCAGCAGCCTTACTAGCGGCCGAACCCCAGATACGCAGTATTTT. Translated, it gives CASSLTSGRTPDTQYF.

This CDR3 reads CATSDGGKNTGELFF. The CDR3 DNA sequence: TGTGCCACCAGTGATGGCGGGAAGAACACCGGGGAGCTGTTTTTT. The chain is built from TRBV24-1 and TRBJ2-2, with D perhaps TRBD2 (6 bases). Trimming removed 3 bases at V and 1 base at J, with 8 bases between. This CDR3 comprises 15 residues. The V gene's germline CDR1 is KGHDR and CDR2 SFDVKD.

The chain has TRBV5-1 and TRBJ2-1, with TRBD1 matching over 8 bases. This CDR3 comprises 18 residues. V lost 1 base, J lost 8 bases, and 17 bases stayed unmatched. Per the germline V gene, CDR1 is SGHRS and CDR2 is YFSETQ. In nucleotides, the CDR3 is TGCGCCAGCAGCTTGTTCTCCCCCGGGACAGGCGATTTCTATGAGCAGTTCTTC. Translating gives CASSLFSPGTGDFYEQFF.

This clonotype has only a few counts. The chain combines TRBV20-1 with TRBJ2-1; D call uncertain. Looked up from germline, CDR1 is DFQATT and CDR2 is SNEGSKA (reference sequence). The CDR3 consists of 15 residues. Deletions cut 7 bases from V and 0 bases from J, with 16 bases between. CDR3 residues: CSVLPSRSSYNEQFF. The CDR3 DNA follows: TGCAGTGTTCTCCCCTCCAGGAGCTCCTACAATGAGCAGTTCTTC.

This chain uses TRBV6-1 with TRBJ2-7; 8 bases agree with TRBD2. The germline V gene encodes CDR1 MNHNS and CDR2 SASEGT. This CDR3 comprises 14 residues. J lost 1 base, V lost 9 bases, and 8 bases had no gene match. CDR3 DNA: TGTGCCAGTACCTTGGCGGGAGGTTCCTACGAGCAGTACTTC. This translates into CASTLAGGSYEQYF.

This clonotype has more than one count but fewer than ten. The V call is TRBV18, the J call TRBJ2-1; D ambiguous. Trimming removed 0 bases at V and 2 bases at J, with 8 bases between. CDR3 length: 15 amino acids. The germline V gene encodes CDR1 KGHSH and CDR2 LQKENI. CDR3 nucleotide sequence: TGTGCCAGCTCACCACCGGATAGCCCCTACAATGAGCAGTTCTTC. This translates into CASSPPDSPYNEQFF.

This clonotype was seen a few times. This chain joins TRBV9 and TRBJ2-4, with D possibly TRBD2 on 5 matching bases. The germline gives CDR1 SGDLS, CDR2 YYNGEE. With 7 bases removed from V and 5 bases from J, the gap between germline ends came to 16 bases. There are 14 residues in the CDR3. CDR3 sequence: CASGPGVSQNIQYF. The DNA of the CDR3 is TGTGCCAGCGGTCCCGGGGTTTCCCAAAACATTCAGTACTTC.

This clonotype was observed a few times. The V and J genes are TRBV12-3 or TRBV12-4 and TRBJ1-5; tentatively, D is TRBD1 (5 bases). The CDR3 runs to 15 residues. Trimming took off 5 bases at V and 3 bases at J, with 14 bases between the two ends. Written as DNA, the CDR3 is TGTGCCAGCAGTCCCGGGACGCGCGACAATCAGCCCCAGCATTTT. Its protein is CASSPGTRDNQPQHF.

This clonotype appeared once. CDR3 bases: TGTGCCAGCAGCTTAACCGGGAGGGGGGCCTACAATGAGCAGTTCTTC. Amino acid sequence: CASSLTGRGAYNEQFF. The chain recombines TRBV7-3 with TRBJ2-1; 8 nucleotides agree with TRBD2. The CDR3 loop spans 16 amino acids. V lost 0 bases and J lost 2; bases outside the gene matches: 3. Germline V gene lookup returns CDR1 SGHTA and CDR2 FQGTGA.

This clonotype was seen just once. This chain uses TRBV19 with TRBJ2-2, with 11 bases identical to TRBD2. The CDR3 is 15 residues long. J gave up 0 bases and V 9 bases, and 3 bases lay outside the gene matches. Germline V CDR1 and CDR2: LNHDA, SQIVND (reference sequence). The chain's CDR3 is CARGLADSNTGELFF. The CDR3 DNA reads TGTGCCAGGGGACTAGCGGATTCGAACACCGGGGAGCTGTTTTTT.

This clonotype was picked up many times. The chain has TRBV12-3 or TRBV12-4 and TRBJ1-5; a weak D match, TRBD1 (6 bases). V gave up 2 bases and J gave up 2 bases, with 7 bases separating them. The CDR3 extends over 14 amino acids. CDR3 nucleotides: TGTGCCAGCAGTTTAAGACAGGGCAATCAGCCCCAGCATTTT. Translation gives CASSLRQGNQPQHF.

V usage is TRBV4-3 and J usage is TRBJ1-2; D possibly corresponds to TRBD1 (6 bases). The V end was cut by 0 bases, the J end by 9 bases, with 11 bases between. From germline, CDR1 is LGHNA and CDR2 YSLEER. The CDR3 length is 13 residues. The CDR3 region is CASSQDQGISYTF. The CDR3, as DNA: TGCGCCAGCAGCCAAGATCAGGGGATCAGCTACACCTTC.

CDR3 DNA sequence: TGCGCCAGCAGCTTAGCGGCGGTCTCCTACAATGAGCAGTTCTTC. This gives the protein CASSLAAVSYNEQFF. The chain uses TRBV5-1 and TRBJ2-1; D might be TRBD2 (5 bases). CDR3 size: 15 residues. CDR1 is SGHRS and CDR2 is YFSETQ in the germline V gene. Between the trimmed V and J ends, which lost 2 bases and 0 bases, there was a span of 9 bases.

This clonotype showed up just a few times. The genes are TRBV4-3 and TRBJ2-5; D gene ambiguous. Germline loops: CDR1 LGHNA, CDR2 YSLEER. This CDR3 has 14 amino acids. Trimming took 1 base from V and 0 from J, leaving 6 bases between them. CDR3 coding DNA: TGCGCCAGCAGCCAAGTAACCAACCAAGAGACCCAGTACTTC. Translation gives CASSQVTNQETQYF.

Ten or more counts support this clonotype. The rearrangement uses TRBV6-2 or TRBV6-3 and TRBJ2-7, with 11 bases aligning to TRBD1. Looked up from germline, CDR1 is MNHEY and CDR2 is SVGEGT. This CDR3 region has 15 residues. Unmatched junction bases numbered 6, after V lost 6 bases and J lost 2 bases. DNA for the CDR3: TGTGCCAGCAGGTCCCCGGGACAGGGGGCCTACGAGCAGTACTTC. Translation: CASRSPGQGAYEQYF.

The V and J genes are TRBV6-1 and TRBJ2-7; 10 bases align to TRBD2. The V gene's germline CDR1 is MNHNS and CDR2 SASEGT. The CDR3 contains 18 residues. J was trimmed by 2 bases and V by 0 bases; bases with no gene match: 10. CDR3 bases: TGTGCCAGCAGTGAAGCGATACCGAGACTAGCGGGTCCCTACGAGCAGTACTTC. Protein product: CASSEAIPRLAGPYEQYF.

This clonotype was detected a few times. The rearrangement links TRBV10-3 to TRBJ1-2; possibly TRBD1 for D (5 bases). The CDR3 is 13 amino acids. Trimming took off 6 bases at V and 1 base at J, with 9 bases between the two ends. From germline, CDR1 is ENHRY and CDR2 SYGVKD. CDR3 sequence reads: CAIRTDSNYGYTF. The CDR3 nucleotides read TGTGCCATCAGAACAGACAGTAACTATGGCTACACCTTC.

The CDR3 coding sequence is TGTGCCAGCAGTTTATCAGCTAGCGGGATGATCGATGAGCAGTTCTTC. It encodes CASSLSASGMIDEQFF. This chain uses TRBV28 with TRBJ2-1; TRBD2 matches at 9 bases. CDR1 is MDHEN, CDR2 SYDVKM, per germline. Unmatched junction bases numbered 9, after V lost 1 base and J lost 8 bases. CDR3 length: 16 residues.